What follows are 28 T cell receptor beta chains derived from one specimen sequenced in a study of shared clonotypes between healthy human individuals. Libraries were prepared by immunoSEQ multiplex PCR; TCRdb keeps only in-frame clonotypes and omits some of them. Here the sample spans nearly 2 million clones, approximately 94% being singletons. CD45RO-negative, CCR7-positively selected cells formed the naive CD8 fraction, excluding terminally differentiated effector memory CD45RA+ cells. The sequencing sample was made of naive CD8+ T cells sorted from blood. These receptors were obtained from a young man in good health.

The J gene is TRBJ2-2, the V gene TRBV5-6; 7 bases agree with TRBD2. J lost 1 base, V lost 2 bases, and 5 bases had no gene match. Looked up from germline, CDR1 is SGHDT and CDR2 is YYEEEE. This CDR3 spans 16 amino acids. The CDR3 is CASSFAVAGNTGELFF. CDR3 DNA sequence: TGTGCCAGCAGCTTTGCCGTAGCGGGGAACACCGGGGAGCTGTTTTTT.

The rearrangement uses TRBV7-9 and TRBJ2-7; no reliable D call. The V and J ends lost 3 bases and 2 bases respectively, with 11 bases between them. The CDR3 extends over 14 amino acids. Per the germline V gene, CDR1 is SEHNR and CDR2 is FQNEAQ (reference sequence). CDR3 nucleotide sequence: TGTGCCAGCAGCTTCAATTTACACCCCTACGAGCAGTACTTC. Protein sequence: CASSFNLHPYEQYF.

This chain connects TRBV5-1 to TRBJ2-1, with D tentatively TRBD1 or TRBD2 (5 bases each). Germline CDR1 reads SGHRS; CDR2 reads YFSETQ. The CDR3 is 12 residues long. Deletions cut 4 bases from V and 5 bases from J, with 7 bases between. The CDR3 protein is CASSGGHNEQFF. The CDR3 DNA follows: TGCGCCAGCAGCGGGGGTCACAATGAGCAGTTCTTC.

The rearrangement uses TRBV7-2 and TRBJ2-1; 10 positions match TRBD2. Germline CDR1 and CDR2: SGHTA and FQGNSA. The ends lost 5 bases at V and 7 bases at J; junction bases unmatched: 5. The CDR3 has 14 amino acids. This CDR3 reads CASSILAGTNEQFF. CDR3 bases: TGTGCCAGCAGCATACTAGCGGGAACGAATGAGCAGTTCTTC.

This rearrangement joins TRBV7-9 to TRBJ1-1; D is perhaps TRBD1 (6 bases). CDR1 SEHNR and CDR2 FQNEAQ come from the germline V gene (reference sequence). The V and J ends lost 8 bases and 0 bases respectively, with 16 bases between them. The CDR3 spans 15 residues. CDR3 bases: TGTGCCAGCCACTCTATTGGGGACATGAACACTGAAGCTTTCTTT. It is translated as CASHSIGDMNTEAFF.

The chain employs TRBV25-1 and TRBJ2-1, with D unclear. The length of the CDR3 is 17 residues. V was pared by 0 bases and J by 7 bases, with 19 bases between. The germline V gene encodes CDR1 MGHDK and CDR2 SYGVNS. The CDR3 loop is CASSEYPVVAVENEQFF. In nucleotides, the CDR3 is TGTGCCAGCAGTGAATACCCAGTGGTAGCAGTAGAGAATGAGCAGTTCTTC.

This chain connects TRBV19 to TRBJ2-1; 12 bases fit TRBD2. Germline lookup yields CDR1 LNHDA and CDR2 SQIVND (reference sequence). V shed 5 bases and J 0 bases; nucleotides not matched to a gene: 5. The CDR3 is made up of 17 amino acids. CDR3 coding DNA: TGTGCCAGTAGTCCGACTAGCGGGGGTAGCTCCTACAATGAGCAGTTCTTC. Its translation: CASSPTSGGSSYNEQFF.

CDR3 sequence: CASSFTTGAYEQYF. Written as DNA, the CDR3 is TGTGCCAGCAGTTTCACAACAGGAGCCTACGAGCAGTACTTC. The chain links TRBV27 to TRBJ2-7, with D possibly TRBD1 on 5 matching bases. The CDR3 loop spans 14 amino acids. Germline V gene data show CDR1 as MNHEY and CDR2 as SMNVEV (reference sequence). The ends were cut back, 3 bases at V and 2 bases at J, with 11 bases in the middle.

This clone has a single count. This sample includes further DNA sequences coding for the same CDR3. The V and J genes are TRBV27 and TRBJ2-1; D unclear. Germline V CDR1 and CDR2: MNHEY, SMNVEV (reference sequence). The CDR3 covers 13 residues. Trimming shortened V by 3 bases and J by 3 bases, and 6 bases separated the two germline ends. For the CDR3, the DNA is TGTGCCAGCAGTTTTAGTCTCTACAATGAGCAGTTCTTC. Its translation is CASSFSLYNEQFF.

The CDR3 loop is CASSQDRGTGELFF. CDR3 sequence (DNA): TGTGCCAGCAGCCAAGATCGGGGCACCGGGGAGCTGTTTTTT. The chain combines TRBV14 with TRBJ2-2, with a weak D call TRBD2 (5 bases). This CDR3 is 14 amino acids long. Germline loops: CDR1 SGHDN, CDR2 FVKESK. Trimming took off 0 bases at V and 4 bases at J, with 6 bases between the two ends.

The rearrangement uses TRBV28 and TRBJ2-5; D remains unclear. The length of the CDR3 is 15 residues. Germline values: CDR1 MDHEN, CDR2 SYDVKM. Trimming pared 6 bases from V and 1 base from J, leaving 15 bases between. CDR3 DNA: TGTGCCAGCAGACCAATCCCCCCCGGCCAAGAGACCCAGTACTTC. This translates into CASRPIPPGQETQYF. The whole variable domain, filled in from reference TRBV28 and TRBJ2-5, reads DVKVTQSSRYLVKRTGEKVFLECVQDMDHENMFWYRQDPGLGLRLIYFSYDVKMKEKGDIPEGYSVSREKKERFSLILESASTNQTSMYLCASRPIPPGQETQYFGPGTRLLVL.

The chain combines TRBV27 with TRBJ2-5, with 9 positions matching TRBD1. Germline CDR1 reads MNHEY; CDR2 reads SMNVEV (reference sequence). V lost 6 bases to trimming and J lost 2 bases; unmatched junction nucleotides: 4. CDR3 size: 14 residues. Written as DNA, the CDR3 is TGTGCCAGCAGCCTAGGGACAGGGCAAGAGACCCAGTACTTC. The encoded protein is CASSLGTGQETQYF.

For this clone: Mismatch with germline at one junction end may stem from a read error. The sample contains more than one DNA sequence encoding this CDR3. The genes are TRBV7-9 and TRBJ2-5, with TRBD1 matching 8 bases. CDR3 length: 13 amino acids. Germline CDR1 and CDR2: SEHNR and FQNEAQ (reference sequence). The CDR3 DNA reads TGTGCCAGCAGTTTAGGGACAGGAGAGACCCAGTACTTC. This gives the protein CASSLGTGETQYF.

The chain links TRBV6-6 to TRBJ1-2, with 8 bases matching TRBD1. Per the germline V gene, CDR1 is MNHNY and CDR2 is SVGAGI (reference sequence). This CDR3 has 15 amino acids. V lost 2 bases to trimming and J lost 6 bases; unmatched junction nucleotides: 8. CDR3 sequence (DNA): TGTGCCAGCAGTTACAAGGCAGGGGGCTTTGATGGCTACACCTTC. This translates into CASSYKAGGFDGYTF.

This rearrangement joins TRBV11-2 to TRBJ2-1; TRBD2 aligns across 9 bases. CDR3 length: 16 residues. Trimming took 3 bases from V and 8 from J; bases not matched to a gene: 11. Germline V CDR1 and CDR2: SGHAT, FQNNGV. The CDR3 DNA is TGTGCCAGCAGCTTGGCGGGGGGGGAGGCTAGGGATGAGCAGTTCTTC. Translation gives CASSLAGGEARDEQFF.

Points on this clone: Other DNA sequences in the same sample also yield this CDR3. This chain joins TRBV5-6 and TRBJ1-1; D is unclear. Germline values: CDR1 SGHDT, CDR2 YYEEEE. The CDR3 consists of 15 residues. V was shortened by 0 bases and J by 0 bases, with 9 bases between the two germline ends. The CDR3, as DNA: TGTGCCAGCAGCTTGGTTCCGGGCATGAACACTGAAGCTTTCTTT. Amino acid sequence: CASSLVPGMNTEAFF.

The rearrangement links TRBV27 to TRBJ1-5; perhaps TRBD1 as D (5 bases). V lost 6 bases and J 5 bases, leaving 17 bases between the germline ends. Per the germline V gene, CDR1 is MNHEY and CDR2 is SMNVEV (reference sequence). This CDR3 comprises 15 residues. The CDR3 here is CASRPLGEYDQPQHF. The CDR3 DNA reads as TGTGCCAGCAGGCCCTTGGGGGAATACGATCAGCCCCAGCATTTT.

This chain uses TRBV11-2 with TRBJ2-7, with 10 bases that match TRBD2. Looked up from germline, CDR1 is SGHAT and CDR2 is FQNNGV. The CDR3 spans 15 residues. V was clipped by 5 bases and J by 3 bases; unmatched bases: 7. DNA for the CDR3: TGTGCCAGCAGCCTCGGACTAGCGGTAAGCTACGAGCAGTACTTC. The encoded protein is CASSLGLAVSYEQYF.

The V and J genes are TRBV27 and TRBJ2-7; maybe TRBD1 (5 bases). The CDR3 is 14 residues long. Germline CDR1 is MNHEY and CDR2 is SMNVEV (reference sequence). Trimming pared 6 bases from V and 2 bases from J, leaving 14 bases between. In DNA form, the CDR3 reads TGTGCCAGCAGCCGGACACACATTCCCTACGAGCAGTACTTC. Amino acid sequence: CASSRTHIPYEQYF.

This clone was seen just once. DNA for the CDR3: TGCGCCAGCAGCCAAGAGAGGGCCCCGACATACGAGCAGTACTTC. It is translated as CASSQERAPTYEQYF. V is TRBV4-1 and J is TRBJ2-7; D is possibly TRBD2 (5 bases). The germline V gene encodes CDR1 MGHRA and CDR2 YSYEKL. The CDR3 totals 15 residues. V lost 0 bases to trimming and J lost 4 bases, with 13 bases between them.

CDR3 region: CASSVGWTGGEAFF. As DNA, the CDR3 is TGTGCCAGCAGCGTAGGCTGGACCGGCGGAGAAGCTTTCTTT. V usage is TRBV9 and J usage is TRBJ1-1; no clear D. Germline-derived CDR1 and CDR2 are SGDLS and YYNGEE. V dropped 0 bases and J dropped 8 bases, with 14 bases sitting between them. The CDR3 is 14 residues long.

A remark on this clone: The limits of the CDR3 on the DNA are not certain, so only TCRdb's listed CDR3 is given. This chain joins TRBV2 and TRBJ1-4; TRBD1 was called by the table and not checked on the DNA. Germline CDR1 is SNHLY and CDR2 is FYNNEI. The CDR3 numbers 15 amino acids, ends counted. The CDR3 here is CASSSSGQGDEKLFF.

The V gene is TRBV13, the J gene TRBJ2-7, with 7 bases fitting TRBD1. CDR1 PRHDT and CDR2 FYEKMQ come from the germline V gene (reference sequence). V shed 2 bases, J shed 2 bases, and the junction held 6 bases outside the gene matches. This CDR3 has 15 residues. The CDR3 DNA follows: TGTGCCAGCAGCTTATACCGGGACAGACCCTACGAGCAGTACTTC. This codes for CASSLYRDRPYEQYF.

This chain links TRBV14 with TRBJ2-7; possibly TRBD2 for D (6 bases). The CDR3 sequence is 13 residues long. Trimming cost V 4 bases and J 7 bases, with 14 bases left between them. Germline values: CDR1 SGHDN, CDR2 FVKESK. CDR3 DNA: TGTGCCAGCAGCCGTAGGGACTTTCGAGAGCAGTACTTC. This gives the protein CASSRRDFREQYF.

On this clone itself: Other DNA variants within this sample encode the same CDR3. The gene calls are TRBV9 and TRBJ2-7; the D is unclear. Trimming removed 4 bases from V and 1 base from J, with 9 bases in between. CDR1 is SGDLS, CDR2 YYNGEE, per germline. This CDR3 region has 13 residues. This chain's CDR3 is CASSPSPSYEQYF. The CDR3 coding sequence is TGTGCCAGCAGCCCCTCCCCGTCCTACGAGCAGTACTTC.

The chain has TRBV25-1 and TRBJ2-5; no definite D call. This CDR3 spans 13 amino acids. V shed 5 bases and J shed 2 bases, with 9 bases lying between them. Germline CDR1 is MGHDK and CDR2 is SYGVNS. The CDR3 sequence: CASSTGSQETQYF. The CDR3 nucleotides are TGTGCCAGCAGTACGGGTAGTCAAGAGACCCAGTACTTC.

The chain couples TRBV2 to TRBJ1-1; D unclear. This CDR3 is built from 14 residues. Germline CDR1 is SNHLY and CDR2 is FYNNEI. The V end lost 3 bases, the J end lost 3 bases, and 11 bases lay between the germline ends. CDR3 amino acids: CASSEFLADTEAFF. CDR3 bases: TGTGCCAGCAGTGAGTTCCTCGCGGACACTGAAGCTTTCTTT.

V usage is TRBV2 and J usage is TRBJ2-3; 11 positions match TRBD2. Germline loops: CDR1 SNHLY, CDR2 FYNNEI. J gave up 4 bases and V 3 bases, and 3 bases lay outside the gene matches. The CDR3 runs to 15 residues. The CDR3 protein is CASSEASGGPDTQYF. CDR3 nucleotides: TGTGCCAGCAGTGAGGCTAGCGGGGGGCCAGATACGCAGTATTTT.